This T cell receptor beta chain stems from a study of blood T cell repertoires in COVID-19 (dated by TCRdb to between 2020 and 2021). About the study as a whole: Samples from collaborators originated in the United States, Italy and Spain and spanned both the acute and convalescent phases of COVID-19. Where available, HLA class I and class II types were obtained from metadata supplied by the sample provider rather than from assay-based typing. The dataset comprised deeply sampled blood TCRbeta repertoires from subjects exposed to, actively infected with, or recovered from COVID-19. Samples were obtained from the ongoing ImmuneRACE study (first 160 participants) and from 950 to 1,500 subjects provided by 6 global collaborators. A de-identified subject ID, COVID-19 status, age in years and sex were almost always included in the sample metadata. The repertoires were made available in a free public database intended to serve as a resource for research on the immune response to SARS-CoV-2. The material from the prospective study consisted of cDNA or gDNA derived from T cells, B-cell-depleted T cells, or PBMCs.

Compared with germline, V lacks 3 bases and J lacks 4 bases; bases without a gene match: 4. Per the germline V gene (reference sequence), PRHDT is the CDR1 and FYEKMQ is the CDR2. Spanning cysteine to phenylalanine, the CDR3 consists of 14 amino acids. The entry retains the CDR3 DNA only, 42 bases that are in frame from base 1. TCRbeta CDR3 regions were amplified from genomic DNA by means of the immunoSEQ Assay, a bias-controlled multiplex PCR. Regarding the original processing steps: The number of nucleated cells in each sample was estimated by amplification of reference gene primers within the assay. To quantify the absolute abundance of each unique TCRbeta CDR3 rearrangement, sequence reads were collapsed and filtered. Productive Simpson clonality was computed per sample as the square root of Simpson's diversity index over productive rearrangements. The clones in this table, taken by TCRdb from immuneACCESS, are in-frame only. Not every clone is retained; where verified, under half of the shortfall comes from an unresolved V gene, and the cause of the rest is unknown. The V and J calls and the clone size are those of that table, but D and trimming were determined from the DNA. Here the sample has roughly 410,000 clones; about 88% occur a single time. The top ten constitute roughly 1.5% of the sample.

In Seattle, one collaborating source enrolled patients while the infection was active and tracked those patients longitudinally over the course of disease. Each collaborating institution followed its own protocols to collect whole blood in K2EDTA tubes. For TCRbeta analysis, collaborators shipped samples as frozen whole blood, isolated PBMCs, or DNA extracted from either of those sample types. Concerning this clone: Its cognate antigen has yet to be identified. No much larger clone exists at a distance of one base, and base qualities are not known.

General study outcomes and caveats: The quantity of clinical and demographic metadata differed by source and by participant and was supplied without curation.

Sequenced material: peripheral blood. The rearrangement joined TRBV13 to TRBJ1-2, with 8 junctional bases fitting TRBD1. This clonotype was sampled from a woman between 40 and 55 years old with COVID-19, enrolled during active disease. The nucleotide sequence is TGTGCCAGCAGCTTCTACAGGGGGTCCTATGGCTACACCTTC. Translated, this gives CASSFYRGSYGYTF. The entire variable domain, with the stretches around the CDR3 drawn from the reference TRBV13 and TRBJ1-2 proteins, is AAGVIQSPRHLIKEKRETATLKCYPIPRHDTVYWYQQGPGQDPQFLISFYEKMQSDKGSIPDRFSAQQFSDYHSELNMSSLELGDSALYFCASSFYRGSYGYTFGSGTRLTVV.